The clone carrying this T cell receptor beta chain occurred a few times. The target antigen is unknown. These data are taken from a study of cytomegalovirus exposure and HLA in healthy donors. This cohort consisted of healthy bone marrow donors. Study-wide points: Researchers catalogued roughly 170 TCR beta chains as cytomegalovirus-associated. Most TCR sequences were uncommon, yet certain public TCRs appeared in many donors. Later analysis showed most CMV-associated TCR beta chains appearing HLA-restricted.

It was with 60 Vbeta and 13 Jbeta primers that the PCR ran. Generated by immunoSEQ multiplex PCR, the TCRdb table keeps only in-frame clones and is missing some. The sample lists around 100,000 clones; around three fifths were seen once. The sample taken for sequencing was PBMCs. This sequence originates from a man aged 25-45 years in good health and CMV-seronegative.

CDR3 in DNA: TGCGCCAGCAGCTTGTCCAGGAACACCGGGGAGCTGTTTTTT. It is translated as CASSLSRNTGELFF. This rearrangement joins TRBV5-1 to TRBJ2-2; no definite D call. The CDR3 is 14 amino acids. Trimming cost V 1 base and J 1 base, with 5 bases left between them. Germline values: CDR1 SGHRS, CDR2 YFSETQ. The full variable domain, with the rest looked up from reference TRBV5-1 and TRBJ2-2, is KAGVTQTPRYLIKTRGQQVTLSCSPISGHRSVSWYQQTPGQGLQFLFEYFSETQRNKGNFPGRFSGRQFSNSRSEMNVSTLELGDSALYLCASSLSRNTGELFFGEGSRLTVL.